The count of the clone carrying this TCR beta chain is one. Repertoires were generated with immunoSEQ multiplex PCR, while TCRdb's copy carries only in-frame clones and drops some. The table includes 40,000 to 50,000 clones, about 88% detected once. This sample was taken from a study of CD4+ T cells in melanoma. V was clipped by 3 bases and J by 3 bases, with 17 bases between them. The CDR3 loop spans 16 amino acids. Germline lookup yields CDR1 LNHNV and CDR2 YYDKDF (reference sequence). Specimen: peripheral blood. The chain carries TRBV15 and TRBJ1-2; TRBD1 is a possible D gene (6 bases). The source is a human donor with melanoma. The CDR3 region is CATSRGGGGRDYGYTF. The CDR3 DNA reads TGTGCCACCAGCAGGGGAGGAGGGGGGCGCGACTATGGCTACACCTTC.